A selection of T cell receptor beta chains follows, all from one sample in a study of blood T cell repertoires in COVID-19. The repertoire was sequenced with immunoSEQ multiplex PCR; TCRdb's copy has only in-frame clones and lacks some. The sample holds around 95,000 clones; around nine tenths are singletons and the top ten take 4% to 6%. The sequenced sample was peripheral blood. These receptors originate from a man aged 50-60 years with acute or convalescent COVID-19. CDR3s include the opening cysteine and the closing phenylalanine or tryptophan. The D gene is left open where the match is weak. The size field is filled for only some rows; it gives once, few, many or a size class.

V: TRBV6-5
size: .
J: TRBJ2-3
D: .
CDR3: CASKKEREEYF
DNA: TGTGCCAGCAAGAAAGAGCGCGAGGAGTATTTT

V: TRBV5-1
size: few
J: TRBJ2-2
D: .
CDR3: CASSFPRTTGELFF
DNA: TGCGCCAGCAGCTTTCCTAGAACCACCGGGGAGCTGTTTTTT

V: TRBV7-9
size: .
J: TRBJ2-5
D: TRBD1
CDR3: CASSFRPGQGKETQYF
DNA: TGTGCCAGCAGCTTTAGACCGGGACAGGGGAAAGAGACCCAGTACTTC

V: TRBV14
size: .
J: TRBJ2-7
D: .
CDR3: CASSQDRRDEQYF
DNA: TGTGCCAGCAGCCAAGATCGACGGGACGAGCAGTACTTC

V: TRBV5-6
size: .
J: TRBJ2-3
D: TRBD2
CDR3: CASSLGLAGEDTQYF
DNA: TGTGCCAGCAGCTTGGGGCTAGCGGGAGAGGATACGCAGTATTTT

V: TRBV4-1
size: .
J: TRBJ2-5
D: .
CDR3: CASSAGRTQETQYF
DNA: TGCGCCAGCAGCGCGGGACGGACCCAAGAGACCCAGTACTTC

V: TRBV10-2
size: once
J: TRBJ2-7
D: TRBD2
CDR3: CASSYSTSGNHEQYF
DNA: TGCGCCAGCAGTTATTCGACTAGCGGGAATCACGAGCAGTACTTC

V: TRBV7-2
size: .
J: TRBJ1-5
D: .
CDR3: CASSFGISNQPQHF
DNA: TGTGCCAGCAGCTTCGGTATCAGCAATCAGCCCCAGCATTTT

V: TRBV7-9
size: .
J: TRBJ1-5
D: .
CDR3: CASSLARGQPQHF
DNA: TGTGCCAGCAGCTTAGCTAGGGGTCAGCCCCAGCATTTT

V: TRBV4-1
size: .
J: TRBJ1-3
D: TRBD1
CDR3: CASSQAGTAGNTIYF
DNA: TGCGCCAGCAGCCAAGCCGGGACAGCTGGAAACACCATATATTTT

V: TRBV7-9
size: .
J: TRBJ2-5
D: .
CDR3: CASSLGAGIDQETQYF
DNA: TGTGCCAGCAGCTTAGGCGCGGGAATCGATCAAGAGACCCAGTACTTC

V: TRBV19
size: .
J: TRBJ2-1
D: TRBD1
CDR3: CASSIVITGQSSYNEQFF
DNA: TGTGCCAGTAGTATAGTCATCACGGGACAGAGCTCCTACAATGAGCAGTTCTTC

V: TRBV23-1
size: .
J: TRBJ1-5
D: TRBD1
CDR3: CASSQYRGTGENQPQHF
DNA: TGCGCCAGCAGTCAATATCGGGGGACAGGGGAAAATCAGCCCCAGCATTTT

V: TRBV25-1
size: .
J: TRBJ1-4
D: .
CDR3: CASSEGGAGPRLFF
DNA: TGTGCCAGCAGTGAAGGGGGAGCGGGGCCCCGACTGTTTTTT

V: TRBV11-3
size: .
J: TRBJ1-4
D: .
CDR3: CASSSTRAGGLFF
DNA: TGTGCCAGCAGCTCGACAAGGGCCGGGGGACTGTTTTTT

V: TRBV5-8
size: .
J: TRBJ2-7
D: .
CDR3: CASSLGWSYEQYF
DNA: TGTGCCAGCAGCTTGGGTTGGAGCTACGAGCAGTACTTC

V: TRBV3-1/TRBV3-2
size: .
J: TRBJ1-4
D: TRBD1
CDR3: CASSFTGTGTEKLFF
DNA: TGTGCCAGCAGCTTCACCGGGACAGGGACCGAAAAACTGTTTTTT

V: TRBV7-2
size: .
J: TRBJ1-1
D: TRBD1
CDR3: CASRRGTVNTEAFF
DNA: TGTGCCAGCAGACGCGGGACAGTGAACACTGAAGCTTTCTTT

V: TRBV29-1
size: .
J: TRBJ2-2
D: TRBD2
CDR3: CSVEDRGAGELFF
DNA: TGCAGCGTTGAAGATCGGGGGGCCGGGGAGCTGTTTTTT

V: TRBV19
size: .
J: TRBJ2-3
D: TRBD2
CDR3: CASSPGTSGRRLPTDTQYF
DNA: TGTGCCAGTAGTCCCGGGACTAGCGGGAGGCGACTCCCCACAGATACGCAGTATTTT

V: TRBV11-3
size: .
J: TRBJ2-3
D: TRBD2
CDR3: CASSRGVLGEAVSTDTQYF
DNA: TGTGCCAGCAGCCGGGGGGTATTGGGAGAAGCGGTCAGCACAGATACGCAGTATTTT

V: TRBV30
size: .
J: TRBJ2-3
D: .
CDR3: CAWKRAGLDTQYF
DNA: TGTGCCTGGAAAAGGGCAGGGCTCGATACGCAGTATTTT

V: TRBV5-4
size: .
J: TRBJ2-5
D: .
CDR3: CASSLGDIQETQYF
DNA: TGTGCCAGCAGCTTGGGGGACATCCAAGAGACCCAGTACTTC

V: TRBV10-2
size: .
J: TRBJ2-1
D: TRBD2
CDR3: CASSEVLGGTSVTNEQFF
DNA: TGCGCCAGCAGTGAGGTATTGGGAGGGACTAGCGTCACCAATGAGCAGTTCTTC